This T cell receptor beta chain derives from a study of identical twins. This CDR3 comprises 12 residues. V lost 2 bases and J lost 7, with 11 bases in between. CDR1 and CDR2 from the germline V gene are DFQATT and SNEGSKA (reference sequence). On this clonotype: The antigen remains undetermined.

Healthy Caucasians made up all donors. MiXCR was run by TCRdb on the 5' RACE reads, yielding one entry per CDR3 protein. The sample records about 470,000 distinct CDR3 sequences, 20% to 30% being singletons. Study-wide results and caveats: Findings came from cross-sectional statistics, without long-term follow-up of donors.

The sample was also reused in another study, on T cells expressing NK-cell markers.

The sequence derives from a woman between 18 and 30 years old in good health. The chain has TRBV20-1 and TRBJ1-1, with D perhaps TRBD1 (6 bases). Sequenced: CD4+ T cells sorted from blood. The CDR3 sequence is CSARWAGDEAFF. The CDR3 bases are TGCAGTGCTAGATGGGCAGGGGATGAAGCTTTCTTT.